This T cell receptor beta chain is from a study of T-cell reconstitution after alpha-beta-depleted transplantation in children. This CDR3 is built from 12 residues. Germline V lookup: CDR1 SQVTM, CDR2 ANQGSEA. With regard to this clonotype: An end of the junction differs from the germline gene, which may be a read error.

During its preparation, the TCRbeta library received unique molecular identifiers. In TCRdb, the PCR reads were re-called with MiXCR into one record per CDR3 protein. The repertoire holds over 550,000 distinct CDR3 sequences, with roughly 10% as singletons. The sample consisted of PBMCs from the stem cell graft donor, taken from the stem cell graft. The source of this sequence is a human donor who donated a stem cell graft to a child with acute myeloid leukemia. The chain recombines TRBV29-1 with TRBJ2-5, with 8 bases lining up with TRBD2. The CDR3 loop is CSVEAGVETQYF. CDR3 DNA sequence: TGCAGCGTCGAAGCGGGAGTGGAGACCCAGTACTTC.